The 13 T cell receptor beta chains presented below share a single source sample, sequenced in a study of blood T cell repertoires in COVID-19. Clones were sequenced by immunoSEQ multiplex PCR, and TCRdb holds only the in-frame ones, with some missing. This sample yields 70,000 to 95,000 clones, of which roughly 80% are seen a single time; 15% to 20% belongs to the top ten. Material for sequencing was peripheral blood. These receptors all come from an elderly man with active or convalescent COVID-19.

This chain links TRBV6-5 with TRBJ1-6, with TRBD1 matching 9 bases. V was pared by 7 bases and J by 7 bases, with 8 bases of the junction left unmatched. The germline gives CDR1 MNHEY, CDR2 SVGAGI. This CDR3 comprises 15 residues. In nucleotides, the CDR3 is TGTGCCAGCAATGTTGTGGGACAGGGCAATTCACCCCTCCACTTT. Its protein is CASNVVGQGNSPLHF.

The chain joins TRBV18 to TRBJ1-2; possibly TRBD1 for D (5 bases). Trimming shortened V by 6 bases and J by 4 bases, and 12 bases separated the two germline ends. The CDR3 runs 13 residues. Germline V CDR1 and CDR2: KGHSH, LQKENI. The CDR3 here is CASSPDSIYGYTF. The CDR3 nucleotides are TGTGCCAGCTCCCCAGACAGCATCTATGGCTACACCTTC.

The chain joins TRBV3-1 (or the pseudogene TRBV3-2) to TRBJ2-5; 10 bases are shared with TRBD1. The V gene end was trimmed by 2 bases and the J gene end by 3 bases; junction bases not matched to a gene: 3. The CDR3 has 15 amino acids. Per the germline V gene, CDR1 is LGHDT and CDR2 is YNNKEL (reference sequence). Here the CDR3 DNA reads TGTGCCAGCAGCCAATACGGGACAGGGGAAGAGACCCAGTACTTC. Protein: CASSQYGTGEETQYF.

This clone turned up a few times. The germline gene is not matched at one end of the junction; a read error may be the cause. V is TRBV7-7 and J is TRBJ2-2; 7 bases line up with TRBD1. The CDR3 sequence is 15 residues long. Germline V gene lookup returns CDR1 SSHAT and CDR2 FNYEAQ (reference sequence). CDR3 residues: CASSLRTGNTGELFF. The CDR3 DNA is TGTGCTAGCAGCCTCAGGACAGGGAACACCGGGGAGCTGTTTTTT.

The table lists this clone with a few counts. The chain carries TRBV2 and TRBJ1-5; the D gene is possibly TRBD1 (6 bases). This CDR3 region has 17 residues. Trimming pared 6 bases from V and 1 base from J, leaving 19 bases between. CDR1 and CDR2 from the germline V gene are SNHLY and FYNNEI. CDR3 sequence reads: CASSADRSRRSNQPQHF. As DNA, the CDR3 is TGTGCCAGCAGCGCCGACAGGTCGAGACGGAGCAATCAGCCCCAGCATTTT. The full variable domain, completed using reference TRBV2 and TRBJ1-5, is EPEVTQTPSHQVTQMGQEVILRCVPISNHLYFYWYRQILGQKVEFLVSFYNNEISEKSEIFDDQFSVERPDGSNFTLKIRSTKLEDSAMYFCASSADRSRRSNQPQHFGDGTRLSIL.

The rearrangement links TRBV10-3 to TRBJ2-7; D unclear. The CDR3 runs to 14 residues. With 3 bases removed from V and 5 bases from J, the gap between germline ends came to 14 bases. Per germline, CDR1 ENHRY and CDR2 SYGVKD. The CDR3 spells CAISDPEKFNEQYV. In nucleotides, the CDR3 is TGTGCCATCAGTGACCCAGAAAAATTTAACGAGCAGTACGTC.

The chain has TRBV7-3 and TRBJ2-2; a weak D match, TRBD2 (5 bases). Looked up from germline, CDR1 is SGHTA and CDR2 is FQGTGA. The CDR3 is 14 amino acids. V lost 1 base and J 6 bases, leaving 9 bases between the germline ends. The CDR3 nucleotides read TGTGCCAGCAGCTTAAGTAGCGCGGCCGGGGAGCTGTTTTTT. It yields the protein CASSLSSAAGELFF. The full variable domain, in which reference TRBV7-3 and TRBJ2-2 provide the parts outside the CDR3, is GAGVSQTPSNKVTEKGKYVELRCDPISGHTALYWYRQSLGQGPEFLIYFQGTGAADDSGLPNDRFFAVRPEGSVSTLKIQRTERGDSAVYLCASSLSSAAGELFFGEGSRLTVL.

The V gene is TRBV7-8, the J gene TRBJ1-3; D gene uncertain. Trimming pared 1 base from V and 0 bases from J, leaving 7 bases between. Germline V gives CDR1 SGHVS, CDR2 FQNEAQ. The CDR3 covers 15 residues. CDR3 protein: CASSLDLVSGNTIYF. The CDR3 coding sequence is TGTGCCAGCAGCTTAGATCTAGTCTCTGGAAACACCATATATTTT.

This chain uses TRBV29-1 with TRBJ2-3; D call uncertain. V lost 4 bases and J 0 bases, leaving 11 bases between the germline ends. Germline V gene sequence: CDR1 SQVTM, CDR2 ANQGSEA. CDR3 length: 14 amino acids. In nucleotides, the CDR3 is TGCAGCGTTGCCGTCGTTACTAGCACAGATACGCAGTATTTT. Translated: CSVAVVTSTDTQYF.

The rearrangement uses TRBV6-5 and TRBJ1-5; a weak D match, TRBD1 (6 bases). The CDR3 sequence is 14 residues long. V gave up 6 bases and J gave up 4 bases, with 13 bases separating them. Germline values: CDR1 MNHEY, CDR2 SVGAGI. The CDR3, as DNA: TGTGCCAGCAGACCCCCGGGACAAAATCAGCCCCAGCATTTT. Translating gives CASRPPGQNQPQHF.

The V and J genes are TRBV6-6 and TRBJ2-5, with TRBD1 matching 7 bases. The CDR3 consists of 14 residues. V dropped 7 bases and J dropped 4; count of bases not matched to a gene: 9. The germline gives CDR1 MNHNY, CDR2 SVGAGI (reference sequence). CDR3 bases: TGTGCCAGCACTCCGGGACAGATACGAGAGACCCAGTACTTC. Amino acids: CASTPGQIRETQYF.

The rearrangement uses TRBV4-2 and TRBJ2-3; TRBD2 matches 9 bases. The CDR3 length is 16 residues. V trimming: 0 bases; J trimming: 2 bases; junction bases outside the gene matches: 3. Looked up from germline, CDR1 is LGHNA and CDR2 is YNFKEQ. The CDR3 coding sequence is TGTGCCAGCAGCCAAGAGGCTAGCGGGACCACAGATACGCAGTATTTT. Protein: CASSQEASGTTDTQYF.

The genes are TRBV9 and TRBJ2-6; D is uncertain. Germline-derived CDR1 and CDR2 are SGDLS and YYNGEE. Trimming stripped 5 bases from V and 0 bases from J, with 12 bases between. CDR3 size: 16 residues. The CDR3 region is CASREHSGSGANVLTF. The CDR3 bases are TGTGCCAGCAGAGAACACAGTGGCTCTGGGGCCAACGTCCTGACTTTC.